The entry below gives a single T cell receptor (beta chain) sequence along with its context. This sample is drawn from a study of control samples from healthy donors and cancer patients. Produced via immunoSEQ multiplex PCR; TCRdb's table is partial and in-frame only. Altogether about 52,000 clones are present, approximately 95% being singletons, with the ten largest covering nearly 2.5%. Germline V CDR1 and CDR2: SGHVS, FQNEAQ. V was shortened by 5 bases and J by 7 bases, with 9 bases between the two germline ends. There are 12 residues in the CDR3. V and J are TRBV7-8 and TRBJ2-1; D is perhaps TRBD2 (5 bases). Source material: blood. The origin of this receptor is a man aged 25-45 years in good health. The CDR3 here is CASSLTSNEQFF. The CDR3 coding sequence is TGTGCCAGCAGCCTTACTAGTAATGAGCAGTTCTTC.